This T cell receptor (beta chain) was observed in a study of CD4 T cells in relation to SARS-CoV-2 and coronaviruses. Looking at the study overall: PBMCs were cultured with antigen for roughly nine days before TCR beta sequencing. Negative control cultures got HIV-1 Nef peptides or no peptide.

Method: immunoSEQ multiplex PCR; TCRdb's copy keeps in-frame clones and lacks some. The sample shows some 21,000 clones, around two thirds of them seen only once. CD4+ T cells from unexposed donors were obtained before the COVID-19 pandemic (2011-2018). The cells were cultured for around ten days before CD4+ T cells were isolated. Unexposed-donor CD4+ T cells were probed with SARS-CoV-2 S/N and four cold-coronavirus spikes, cells permitting. Cultures received half-medium IL-2 refreshes on days 3 and 7. Details on this clone: The antigen is not known.

This sequence originates from a human donor in good health. Specimen: CD4+ T cells from PBMCs, cultured in vitro.

The CDR3: CASSGSVDRATSCEQYF. The CDR3 DNA is TGTGCCAGCAGTGGCTCAGTAGACAGGGCGACTAGTTGCGAGCAGTACTTC. The J gene is TRBJ2-7, the V gene TRBV6-7; possible D gene TRBD1, 7 bases. TRBV6-7 is treated as an ORF (open reading frame) with a function not yet certain. CDR3 length: 17 amino acids. V was clipped by 5 bases and J by 6 bases, with 26 bases between them.